These 25 T cell receptor beta chains were sequenced from one sample in a study of radiotherapy plus CTLA-4 blockade in lung cancer. The method was immunoSEQ multiplex PCR; TCRdb's version includes in-frame clones alone and lacks a portion of them. The sample yields approximately 110,000 clones, roughly 80% seen once. The sample in question was peripheral blood, obtained from a patient treated with radiotherapy plus ipilimumab. The receptors originated from a human donor with non-small cell lung cancer that progressed on radiotherapy plus ipilimumab. Some clones in this sample may be carry-over from other donors' samples.

This clone was seen once. The chain has TRBV18 and TRBJ1-1; D not certain. Deletions cut 0 bases from V and 1 base from J, with 9 bases between. The germline CDR1 and CDR2 sequences are KGHSH and LQKENI. The CDR3 extends over 15 amino acids. As DNA, the CDR3 is TGTGCCAGCTCACCACCGGGGATCTCGAACACTGAAGCTTTCTTT. It is translated as CASSPPGISNTEAFF.

This chain joins TRBV7-2 and TRBJ1-1; D call uncertain. V was pared by 5 bases and J by 7 bases, with 11 bases between. The CDR3 covers 12 residues. CDR1 and CDR2 (germline): SGHTA, FQGNSA. DNA of the CDR3: TGTGCCAGCAGCCCCCCCAAAATTGAAGCTTTCTTT. Encoded protein: CASSPPKIEAFF.

The chain links TRBV2 to TRBJ1-2; 7 bases align to TRBD1. The CDR3 loop spans 14 amino acids. CDR1 SNHLY and CDR2 FYNNEI come from the germline V gene. V lost 8 bases, J lost 2 bases, and 8 bases stayed unmatched. CDR3 nucleotides: TGTGCCAGCTCGGCGACAGGGCAAAACTATGGCTACACCTTC. Its translation: CASSATGQNYGYTF.

The chain recombines TRBV5-1 with TRBJ2-3; D may be TRBD2 (5 bases). In germline, CDR1 is SGHRS, CDR2 YFSETQ. V was shortened by 1 base and J by 2 bases, with 11 bases between the two germline ends. This CDR3 spans 15 amino acids. The CDR3 is CASSLLATHTDTQYF. In DNA, the CDR3 is TGCGCCAGCAGCTTGCTAGCTACCCACACAGATACGCAGTATTTT.

The chain carries TRBV6-5 and TRBJ1-2; D ambiguous. Trimming removed 5 bases at V and 4 bases at J, with 14 bases between. The CDR3 has 14 amino acids. Per germline, CDR1 MNHEY and CDR2 SVGAGI. The CDR3 protein is CASSPGSSSYGYTF. The DNA for the CDR3 is TGTGCCAGCAGTCCGGGGAGCTCTAGCTATGGCTACACCTTC.

V gene TRBV7-2 combines with J gene TRBJ1-1, with 8 bases lining up with TRBD1. V lost 4 bases to trimming and J lost 0 bases; unmatched junction nucleotides: 7. From germline, CDR1 is SGHTA and CDR2 FQGNSA. The CDR3 spans 16 residues. The CDR3 DNA is TGTGCCAGCAGCTACCCAAGACAGGGGTTGAACACTGAAGCTTTCTTT. Amino acids: CASSYPRQGLNTEAFF.

The chain recombines TRBV27 with TRBJ2-5, with 9 bases aligning to TRBD1. The germline V gene encodes CDR1 MNHEY and CDR2 SMNVEV (reference sequence). This CDR3 spans 16 amino acids. V dropped 5 bases and J dropped 2; count of bases not matched to a gene: 9. CDR3 protein: CASSPDWDRDQETQYF. CDR3 bases: TGTGCCAGCAGTCCGGACTGGGACAGGGATCAAGAGACCCAGTACTTC.

The count of this clone is one. The V gene is TRBV19, the J gene TRBJ2-6; D gene uncertain. V lost 0 bases and J lost 0, with 15 bases in between. This CDR3 is 19 amino acids long. In germline, CDR1 is LNHDA, CDR2 SQIVND (reference sequence). The CDR3 loop is CASSIEGVRFFSGANVLTF. CDR3 sequence (DNA): TGTGCCAGTAGTATAGAAGGCGTCAGGTTCTTCTCTGGGGCCAACGTCCTGACTTTC. Filled out from reference TRBV19 and TRBJ2-6, the complete variable domain reads DGGITQSPKYLFRKEGQNVTLSCEQNLNHDAMYWYRQDPGQGLRLIYYSQIVNDFQKGDIAEGYSVSREKKESFPLTVTSAQKNPTAFYLCASSIEGVRFFSGANVLTFGAGSRLTVL.

The chain links TRBV5-1 to TRBJ1-6; D gene ambiguous. Trimming left V 5 bases short and J 0 bases short, with 9 bases between. CDR3 size: 15 residues. Germline V CDR1 and CDR2: SGHRS, YFSETQ. CDR3 DNA sequence: TGCGCCAGCAGTCAGATCAGCTCCTATAATTCACCCCTCCACTTT. Translation: CASSQISSYNSPLHF.

V usage is TRBV2 and J usage is TRBJ2-7; D is uncertain. Trimming shortened V by 5 bases and J by 3 bases, and 17 bases separated the two germline ends. CDR1 and CDR2 (germline): SNHLY, FYNNEI. This CDR3 is 15 amino acids long. CDR3 DNA: TGTGCCAGCAGTTCTGTCCGAGCGAGTCACTACGAGCAGTACTTC. Translation: CASSSVRASHYEQYF. The entire variable domain, with the rest obtained from reference TRBV2 and TRBJ2-7, is as follows: EPEVTQTPSHQVTQMGQEVILRCVPISNHLYFYWYRQILGQKVEFLVSFYNNEISEKSEIFDDQFSVERPDGSNFTLKIRSTKLEDSAMYFCASSSVRASHYEQYFGPGTRLTVT.

This clone was seen only a few times. The V call is TRBV29-1, the J call TRBJ2-2, with 7 bases fitting TRBD1. The CDR3 length is 13 residues. The V gene's germline CDR1 is SQVTM and CDR2 ANQGSEA. V shed 7 bases, J shed 6 bases, and the junction held 8 bases outside the gene matches. The CDR3 loop is CSAVGGAPGELFF. The CDR3 DNA reads as TGCAGCGCGGTAGGGGGCGCACCCGGGGAGCTGTTTTTT.

This chain joins TRBV28 and TRBJ1-2; perhaps TRBD1 as D (5 bases). CDR3 length: 14 residues. V lost 5 bases, J lost 8 bases, and 18 bases lay in between. From germline, CDR1 is MDHEN and CDR2 SYDVKM. CDR3 amino acids: CASSKAGHAQGYTF. The DNA for the CDR3 is TGTGCCAGCAGTAAAGCCGGACATGCCCAGGGCTACACCTTC.

The chain combines TRBV5-4 with TRBJ1-2; maybe TRBD1 (6 bases). Germline V gene data show CDR1 as SGHNT and CDR2 as YYREEE (reference sequence). The CDR3 has 14 amino acids. Trimming left V 1 base short and J 6 bases short, with 13 bases between. CDR3 bases: TGTGCCAGCAGCTTGTCGGGGGCTTCAGATGGCTACACCTTC. Translation gives CASSLSGASDGYTF.

This clone was detected once. The chain is built from TRBV2 and TRBJ1-1, with 11 positions matching TRBD1. The CDR3 has 15 residues. The junction had 11 bases not matched to a gene; V was cut back by 8 bases and J by 6 bases. CDR1 is SNHLY, CDR2 FYNNEI, per germline. The CDR3 DNA sequence: TGTGCCAGCGGCGGACCCGGGACAGGGGGGGCTGAAGCTTTCTTT. This translates into CASGGPGTGGAEAFF.

The chain joins TRBV7-8 to TRBJ2-2, with 10 bases fitting TRBD1. J was trimmed by 4 bases and V by 5 bases; bases with no gene match: 7. CDR3 length: 16 amino acids. Per germline, CDR1 SGHVS and CDR2 FQNEAQ. CDR3 residues: CASSTRDRGVTGELFF. The CDR3 DNA follows: TGTGCCAGCAGCACCCGGGACAGGGGCGTCACCGGGGAGCTGTTTTTT.

The V gene is TRBV2, the J gene TRBJ1-4, with TRBD1 matching 10 bases. CDR1 is SNHLY and CDR2 is FYNNEI in the germline V gene. The trim removed 5 bases at V and 8 bases at J, leaving 5 bases unmatched. The CDR3 covers 14 residues. This chain's CDR3 is CASSLTGGLEKLFF. In DNA, the CDR3 is TGTGCCAGCAGTTTGACAGGGGGCCTGGAAAAACTGTTTTTT.

The chain employs TRBV29-1 and TRBJ2-3; 8 nucleotides match TRBD2. Germline-derived CDR1 and CDR2 are SQVTM and ANQGSEA. J was trimmed by 3 bases and V by 4 bases; bases with no gene match: 6. The CDR3 is 14 residues long. CDR3: CSVARGGQTDTQYF. As DNA, the CDR3 is TGCAGCGTTGCACGGGGGGGGCAAACAGATACGCAGTATTTT.

The chain joins TRBV4-2 to TRBJ1-2; no definite D call. V dropped 0 bases and J dropped 3 bases, with 8 bases sitting between them. The germline CDR1 and CDR2 sequences are LGHNA and YNFKEQ. This CDR3 has 14 amino acids. DNA of the CDR3: TGTGCCAGCAGCCAAGATATAGAGGACTATGGCTACACCTTC. Its translation is CASSQDIEDYGYTF.

CDR3 amino acids: CAWRDQGAEKLFF. DNA of the CDR3: TGTGCCTGGAGGGACCAGGGTGCGGAAAAACTGTTTTTT. This chain uses TRBV30 with TRBJ1-4, with D possibly matching TRBD1 (5 bases). CDR1 and CDR2 (germline): GTSNPN, SVGIG (reference sequence). CDR3 length equals 13 residues. Trimming removed 3 bases at V and 8 bases at J, with 13 bases between.

The chain combines TRBV30 with TRBJ2-1; TRBD2 agrees at 8 bases. With 0 bases clipped from V and 4 bases from J, the junction kept 5 bases outside the gene matches. Germline CDR1 GTSNPN, CDR2 SVGIG (reference sequence). The CDR3 sequence is 15 residues long. CDR3 region: CAWSVGTRAYNEQFF. Written as DNA, the CDR3 is TGTGCCTGGAGTGTAGGGACTAGGGCATACAATGAGCAGTTCTTC.

The V call is TRBV9, the J call TRBJ1-3, with D hard to call. The CDR3 is 16 residues long. V lost 0 bases and J 0 bases, leaving 10 bases between the germline ends. CDR1 SGDLS and CDR2 YYNGEE come from the germline V gene. The CDR3 DNA is TGTGCCAGCAGCGTAGCTCAACTAGTCTCTGGAAACACCATATATTTT. This codes for CASSVAQLVSGNTIYF.

V gene TRBV7-2 combines with J gene TRBJ2-7; 14 nucleotides match TRBD2. The CDR3 sequence is 17 residues long. Germline-derived CDR1 and CDR2 are SGHTA and FQGNSA. J lost 7 bases, V lost 2 bases, and 10 bases had no gene match. The CDR3 sequence: CASSLSPTSGGAREQYF. The CDR3 DNA reads as TGTGCCAGCAGCTTAAGCCCGACTAGCGGGGGGGCAAGGGAGCAGTACTTC.

The genes are TRBV29-1 and TRBJ2-7, with TRBD1 identical over 7 bases. The CDR3 covers 15 residues. Germline lookup yields CDR1 SQVTM and CDR2 ANQGSEA. V dropped 5 bases and J dropped 3; count of bases not matched to a gene: 13. The CDR3 reads CSVQSPRTGLYEQYF. CDR3 sequence (DNA): TGCAGCGTTCAATCCCCGAGGACAGGACTCTACGAGCAGTACTTC.

The chain joins TRBV5-4 to TRBJ1-6, with D perhaps matching TRBD1 (5 bases). The V gene lost 1 base and the J gene lost 4 bases, with 15 bases spanning the gap. Germline CDR1 reads SGHNT; CDR2 reads YYREEE (reference sequence). The CDR3 runs to 17 residues. The CDR3, as DNA: TGTGCCAGCAGCTTGACGGGACCCAGGAGGTATAATTCACCCCTCCACTTT. It specifies CASSLTGPRRYNSPLHF.

The chain employs TRBV16 and TRBJ1-1; D gene unclear. This CDR3 comprises 12 residues. Trimming left V 4 bases short and J 5 bases short, with 8 bases between. Germline V CDR1 and CDR2: KGHSY, FQNENV. CDR3 region: CASSPGRTEAFF. CDR3 sequence (DNA): TGTGCCAGCAGCCCCGGACGGACTGAAGCTTTCTTT.